The 3 T cell receptor beta chains in this list originate from one sample, sequenced in a study of T-cell memory formation after mild COVID-19. Via MiXCR, TCRdb re-called the 5' RACE reads, giving one row per CDR3 protein. The table shows 400,000 or so distinct CDR3 sequences, with around 19% occurring only once. The sequenced sample consisted of PBMCs or a T cell subset sorted from them (not recorded which). These receptors were taken from an adult woman who had mild COVID-19 (a few samples of this study predate the infection). Cell type and time point are not known.

In this sample, this clonotype turned up many times. CDR3 DNA: TGTGCCAGCAGCTTAGAGCCGGGACAGGGCTCCTACTTC. Amino acid sequence: CASSLEPGQGSYF. This rearrangement joins TRBV5-6 to TRBJ2-7; TRBD1 matches at 9 bases. The CDR3 runs 13 residues. V lost 2 bases and J lost 13; bases outside the gene matches: 10. Germline values: CDR1 SGHDT, CDR2 YYEEEE. Full variable domain (remainder filled in from reference TRBV5-6 and TRBJ2-7): DAGVTQSPTHLIKTRGQQVTLRCSPKSGHDTVSWYQQALGQGPQFIFQYYEEEERQRGNFPDRFSGHQFPNYSSELNVNALLLGDSALYLCASSLEPGQGSYFGPGTRLTVT.

The J gene is TRBJ2-3, the V gene TRBV6-2 or TRBV6-3; 9 nucleotides agree with TRBD2. This CDR3 spans 17 amino acids. Looked up from germline, CDR1 is MNHEY and CDR2 is SVGEGT. The V segment lost 5 bases and the J segment 2 bases; nucleotides outside the gene matches: 11. The CDR3 region is CASSRATSGPATDTQYF. The CDR3, as DNA: TGTGCCAGCAGTCGTGCGACTAGCGGACCGGCCACAGATACGCAGTATTTT.

The chain's CDR3 is CSAASLQGLTEAFF. The CDR3, as DNA: TGCAGTGCTGCCTCTTTACAGGGATTAACTGAAGCTTTCTTT. This rearrangement joins TRBV20-1 to TRBJ1-1; a weak D match, TRBD1 (6 bases). The CDR3 spans 14 residues. With 5 bases removed from V and 5 bases from J, the gap between germline ends came to 18 bases. From germline, CDR1 is DFQATT and CDR2 SNEGSKA (reference sequence).